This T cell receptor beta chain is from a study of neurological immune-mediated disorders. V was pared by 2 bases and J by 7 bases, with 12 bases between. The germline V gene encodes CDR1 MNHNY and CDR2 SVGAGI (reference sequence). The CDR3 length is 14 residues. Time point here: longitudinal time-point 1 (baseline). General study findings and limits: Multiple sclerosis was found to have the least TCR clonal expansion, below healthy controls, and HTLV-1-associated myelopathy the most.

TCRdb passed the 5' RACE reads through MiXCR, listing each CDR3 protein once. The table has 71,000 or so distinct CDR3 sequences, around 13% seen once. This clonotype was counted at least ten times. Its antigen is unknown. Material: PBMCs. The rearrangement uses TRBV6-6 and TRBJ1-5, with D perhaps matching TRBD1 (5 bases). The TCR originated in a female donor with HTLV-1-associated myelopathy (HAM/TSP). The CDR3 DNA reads TGTGCCAGCAGTTACACCGGGGGAATGCAGCCCCAGCATTTT. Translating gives CASSYTGGMQPQHF.